Below are 16 T cell receptor beta chains sequenced from a single sample in a study of blood T cell repertoires in COVID-19. The data were produced by immunoSEQ multiplex PCR, yet TCRdb's version contains in-frame clones alone and is incomplete. The sample holds about 160,000 clones, roughly 87% seen once. The sequenced sample consisted of peripheral blood. All receptors derive from a woman aged 55-75 years with active or convalescent COVID-19.

The chain recombines TRBV18 with TRBJ2-7; the match to TRBD1 covers 11 bases. CDR1 KGHSH and CDR2 LQKENI come from the germline V gene. This CDR3 contains 16 residues. V shed 0 bases and J 7 bases; nucleotides not matched to a gene: 8. The CDR3 sequence: CASSPPSFGTGGEQYF. DNA of the CDR3: TGTGCCAGCTCACCACCTAGCTTCGGGACAGGGGGTGAGCAGTACTTC.

This rearrangement joins TRBV12-3 or TRBV12-4 to TRBJ1-2, with 9 bases that match TRBD1. CDR3 length equals 13 residues. V trimming: 7 bases; J trimming: 6 bases; junction bases outside the gene matches: 6. The DNA for the CDR3 is TGTGCCAGCAACCAGGACAGGGGTAATGGCTACACCTTC. Its translation: CASNQDRGNGYTF.

The rearrangement joins TRBV9 to TRBJ2-3, with TRBD2 matching 7 bases. CDR1 and CDR2 from the germline V gene are SGDLS and YYNGEE. V trimming: 4 bases; J trimming: 0 bases; junction bases outside the gene matches: 5. The CDR3 has 15 amino acids. The CDR3 region has the DNA TGTGCCAGCAGCACCTTTAGCGGGAGCACAGATACGCAGTATTTT. This encodes CASSTFSGSTDTQYF.

V is TRBV6-2 or TRBV6-3 and J is TRBJ2-4; possible D gene TRBD2, 6 bases. With 0 bases removed from V and 0 bases from J, the gap between germline ends came to 18 bases. The CDR3 is 19 amino acids. The germline CDR1 and CDR2 sequences are MNHEY and SVGEGT. The CDR3 DNA sequence: TGTGCCAGCAGTTACTCTATTATCCGGACGGGACTAGCCAAAAACATTCAGTACTTC. It yields the protein CASSYSIIRTGLAKNIQYF.

This clone was seen once. The chain's CDR3 is CASSYRDSNNSPLHF. Here the CDR3 DNA reads TGTGCCAGCAGTTACAGGGACAGTAATAATTCACCCCTCCACTTT. V gene TRBV6-6 combines with J gene TRBJ1-6, with 7 bases identical to TRBD1. Germline V gene sequence: CDR1 MNHNY, CDR2 SVGAGI (reference sequence). This CDR3 spans 15 amino acids. The junction had 3 bases not matched to a gene; V was cut back by 2 bases and J by 5 bases.

The V call is TRBV2, the J call TRBJ2-3, with D possibly matching TRBD1 (6 bases). CDR3 length: 13 amino acids. The germline CDR1 and CDR2 sequences are SNHLY and FYNNEI. The V end was cut by 7 bases, the J end by 2 bases, with 10 bases between. This chain's CDR3 is CASKGEPTDTQYF. The CDR3 DNA follows: TGTGCCAGCAAGGGGGAACCCACAGATACGCAGTATTTT.

This clone was observed a few times. V and J are TRBV5-6 and TRBJ2-7; 7 bases align to TRBD1. The J segment lost 2 bases and the V segment lost 2 bases, leaving 4 bases of the junction unmatched. Germline V CDR1 and CDR2: SGHDT, YYEEEE. This CDR3 comprises 14 residues. Here the CDR3 reads CASSFRQGAYEQYF. The CDR3 coding sequence is TGTGCCAGCAGCTTTAGACAGGGTGCCTACGAGCAGTACTTC.

The genes are TRBV9 and TRBJ1-3; D may be TRBD1 (6 bases). The CDR3 sequence is 15 residues long. Germline assignment: CDR1 SGDLS and CDR2 YYNGEE. Trimming removed 2 bases from V and 0 bases from J, with 9 bases in between. The CDR3 sequence: CASSVQQGSGNTIYF. In DNA form, the CDR3 reads TGTGCCAGCAGCGTTCAACAGGGCTCTGGAAACACCATATATTTT.

The genes are TRBV7-9 and TRBJ1-2; D unclear. The CDR3 runs 16 residues. V was cut by 3 bases and J by 4 bases, with 18 bases left in between. The germline V gene has CDR1 SEHNR and CDR2 FQNEAQ (reference sequence). In DNA form, the CDR3 reads TGTGCCAGCAGCTTGAGTGGATATAGGGAGCCCTATGGCTACACCTTC. This encodes CASSLSGYREPYGYTF.

CDR3 loop: CASSLNSGMDTQYF. CDR3 nucleotide sequence: TGTGCCAGCAGCTTAAACTCGGGGATGGATACGCAGTATTTT. The V gene is TRBV7-2, the J gene TRBJ2-3, with D tentatively TRBD2 (5 bases). The V gene lost 2 bases and the J gene lost 6 bases, with 12 bases spanning the gap. CDR1 is SGHTA and CDR2 is FQGNSA in the germline V gene. This CDR3 comprises 14 residues. The full variable domain, in which reference TRBV7-2 and TRBJ2-3 provide the parts outside the CDR3, is GAGVSQSPSNKVTEKGKDVELRCDPISGHTALYWYRQSLGQGLEFLIYFQGNSAPDKSGLPSDRFSAERTGGSVSTLTIQRTQQEDSAVYLCASSLNSGMDTQYFGPGTRLTVL.

The V gene is TRBV12-3 or TRBV12-4, the J gene TRBJ2-3; 7 bases match TRBD1. This CDR3 is built from 13 residues. Unmatched junction bases numbered 0, after V lost 6 bases and J lost 0 bases. CDR3 amino acids: CASRTGSTDTQYF. In nucleotides, the CDR3 is TGTGCCAGCAGGACAGGGAGCACAGATACGCAGTATTTT.

This clone was seen just once. DNA of the CDR3: TGTGCCAGCAGTATTACAGGGAACTATGGCTACACCTTC. Translating gives CASSITGNYGYTF. The chain employs TRBV6-2 or TRBV6-3 and TRBJ1-2; a weak D match, TRBD1 (6 bases). Trimming left V 5 bases short and J 2 bases short, with 9 bases between. Looked up from germline, CDR1 is MNHEY and CDR2 is SVGEGT. The CDR3 extends over 13 amino acids.

This clone has a handful of counts. The chain is built from TRBV5-5 and TRBJ2-3; unclear D gene. Looked up from germline, CDR1 is SGHKS and CDR2 is YYEKEE (reference sequence). CDR3 size: 16 residues. Deletions cut 5 bases from V and 4 bases from J, with 20 bases between. The CDR3 spells CASSTQFQDGADTQYF. CDR3 DNA: TGTGCCAGCAGTACCCAGTTCCAAGATGGAGCAGATACGCAGTATTTT.

The chain couples TRBV18 to TRBJ2-5, with D possibly being TRBD1 (6 bases). Trimming removed 2 bases from V and 4 bases from J, with 11 bases in between. This CDR3 spans 14 amino acids. Per the germline V gene, CDR1 is KGHSH and CDR2 is LQKENI. The CDR3 loop is CASSPTGFPETQYF. The CDR3 nucleotides read TGTGCCAGCTCACCAACAGGGTTTCCAGAGACCCAGTACTTC.

The chain combines TRBV2 with TRBJ2-3; D call uncertain. V was clipped by 7 bases and J by 0 bases, with 8 bases between them. Germline V lookup: CDR1 SNHLY, CDR2 FYNNEI. This CDR3 spans 13 amino acids. CDR3: CASKRVSTDTQYF. The CDR3 coding sequence is TGTGCCAGCAAGCGCGTTAGCACAGATACGCAGTATTTT.

A single count supports this clone. The chain has TRBV5-1 and TRBJ1-1; D is unclear. CDR1 is SGHRS, CDR2 YFSETQ, per germline. The CDR3 sequence is 13 residues long. Trimming left V 6 bases short and J 0 bases short, with 9 bases between. The DNA of the CDR3 is TGCGCCAGCAAGAGGGATATGAACACTGAAGCTTTCTTT. It yields the protein CASKRDMNTEAFF. Based on the CDR3 plus reference TRBV5-1 and TRBJ1-1, the full variable domain is KAGVTQTPRYLIKTRGQQVTLSCSPISGHRSVSWYQQTPGQGLQFLFEYFSETQRNKGNFPGRFSGRQFSNSRSEMNVSTLELGDSALYLCASKRDMNTEAFFGQGTRLTVV.